Detailed here is one T cell receptor (beta chain). Its antigen remains unidentified. Each CDR3 protein is one row after TCRdb ran MiXCR on the multiplex PCR reads. The sample holds 150,000 to 200,000 distinct CDR3 sequences, roughly a third seen once. Axillary draining lymph nodes of breast cancer patients supplied the node samples. The germline gives CDR1 LNHDA, CDR2 SQIVND (reference sequence). The CDR3 loop spans 14 amino acids. V lost 4 bases, J lost 3 bases, and 10 bases lay in between. This entry comes from a study of breast tumors, draining lymph nodes, adjacent tissues. Findings and caveats of the study: Tumor repertoires ranked between lymph nodes and nontumor tissue in diversity, with V and J gene preferences.

Sequencing input: axillary lymph node tissue. This chain links TRBV19 with TRBJ1-5; D uncertain. The TCR comes from a female donor with breast cancer. Some clones in this sample may be carry-over from other donors' samples. This chain's CDR3 is CASSTIGSNQPQHF. The CDR3 nucleotides are TGTGCCAGTAGTACTATCGGCTCCAATCAGCCCCAGCATTTT.